One TCR beta chain is described in this entry. Seattle patients were enrolled while actively infected and followed longitudinally. The data originate from a study of blood T cell repertoires in COVID-19. Study background: The study drew acute and convalescent COVID-19 samples from the United States, Italy and Spain. The analysed material was cDNA or gDNA that came from T cells, B-cell-depleted T cells, or PBMCs.

Germline-derived CDR1 and CDR2 are SGHVS and FQNEAQ. The CDR3 has 15 residues. The trim removed 5 bases at V and 8 bases at J, leaving 14 bases unmatched. Per the authors' pipeline: Amplification from reference gene primers served as the basis for estimated nucleated cell counts. Here immunoSEQ multiplex PCR was the method, and the copy in TCRdb shows in-frame clones only, minus some. The V and J calls and clone size come from that table; D and trimming were worked out from the DNA. The sample yields around 210,000 clones, 70% to 85% seen once. The sequence came from a woman over 75 with COVID-19, enrolled during active disease. Sample: peripheral blood. The rearrangement links TRBV7-8 to TRBJ1-2; TRBD1 matches at 7 bases. In nucleotides, the CDR3 is TGTGCCAGCAGCCCCCAAGGCACAGGGGATTTCGGCTACACCTTC. It translates to CASSPQGTGDFGYTF.